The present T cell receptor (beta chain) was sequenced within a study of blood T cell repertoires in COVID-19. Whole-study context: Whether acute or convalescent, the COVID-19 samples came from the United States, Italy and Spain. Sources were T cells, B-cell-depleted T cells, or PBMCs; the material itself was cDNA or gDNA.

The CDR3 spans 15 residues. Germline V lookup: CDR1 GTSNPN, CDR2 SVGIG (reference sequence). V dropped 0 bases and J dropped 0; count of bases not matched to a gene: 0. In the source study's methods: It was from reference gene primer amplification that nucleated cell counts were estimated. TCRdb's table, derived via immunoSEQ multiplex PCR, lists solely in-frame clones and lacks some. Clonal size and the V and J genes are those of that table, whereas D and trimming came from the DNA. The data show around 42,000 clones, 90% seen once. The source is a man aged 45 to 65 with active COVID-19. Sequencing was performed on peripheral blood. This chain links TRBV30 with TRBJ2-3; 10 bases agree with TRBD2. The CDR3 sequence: CAWSVLAGSTDTQYF. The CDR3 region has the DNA TGTGCCTGGAGTGTACTAGCGGGGAGCACAGATACGCAGTATTTT. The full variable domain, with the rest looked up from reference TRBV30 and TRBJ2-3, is SQTIHQWPATLVQPVGSPLSLECTVEGTSNPNLYWYRQAAGRGLQLLFYSVGIGQISSEVPQNLSASRPQDRQFILSSKKLLLSDSGFYLCAWSVLAGSTDTQYFGPGTRLTVL.